The 27 T cell receptor beta chains below all came from one sample that was sequenced in a study of blood T cell repertoires in COVID-19. The repertoire was sequenced with immunoSEQ multiplex PCR; TCRdb's copy has only in-frame clones and lacks some. The repertoire holds about 110,000 clones, more than 75% seen once, with 4% to 5% in the top ten. The material sequenced was peripheral blood. The receptor source for this set is a man aged 40-50 years with acute or convalescent COVID-19.

This rearrangement joins TRBV6-5 to TRBJ1-6, with D maybe TRBD1 (5 bases). The CDR3 runs to 14 residues. Per the germline V gene, CDR1 is MNHEY and CDR2 is SVGAGI. Trimming stripped 4 bases from V and 6 bases from J, with 10 bases between. The CDR3 DNA follows: TGTGCCAGCAGTTCCTGGGGGGTTAATTCACCCCTCCACTTT. Translation: CASSSWGVNSPLHF.

CDR3 sequence reads: CASSPGGSLYEQYF. As DNA, the CDR3 is TGTGCCAGCAGCCCAGGGGGGTCTCTGTACGAGCAGTACTTC. The rearrangement uses TRBV27 and TRBJ2-7; perhaps TRBD1 as D (7 bases). The germline CDR1 and CDR2 sequences are MNHEY and SMNVEV (reference sequence). V was cut by 6 bases and J by 4 bases, with 16 bases left in between. This CDR3 contains 14 residues.

The chain recombines TRBV7-3 with TRBJ2-7, with D hard to call. V dropped 5 bases and J dropped 2 bases, with 19 bases sitting between them. Germline V gene data show CDR1 as SGHTA and CDR2 as FQGTGA. The CDR3 has 16 residues. For the CDR3, the DNA is TGTGCCAGCAGCCCCAAGGCTGGAGACGGCACCTACGAGCAGTACTTC. This codes for CASSPKAGDGTYEQYF.

The chain carries TRBV2 and TRBJ1-2; weak D call: TRBD1 (5 bases). Per the germline V gene, CDR1 is SNHLY and CDR2 is FYNNEI. The CDR3 length is 14 residues. V was cut by 2 bases and J by 5 bases, with 12 bases left in between. In DNA form, the CDR3 reads TGTGCCAGCAGTGAATTTCCAGGGCGATATGGCTACACCTTC. Its protein product is CASSEFPGRYGYTF.

This clone appeared once. The V gene is TRBV2, the J gene TRBJ1-2; D perhaps matches TRBD1 (6 bases). CDR3 length equals 14 residues. CDR1 and CDR2 from the germline V gene are SNHLY and FYNNEI. The germline V and J ends were trimmed by 6 bases and 5 bases, with 16 bases remaining between them. CDR3 coding DNA: TGTGCCAGCAGGGGGACAACACTCCCTTATGGCTACACCTTC. It specifies CASRGTTLPYGYTF.

The chain has TRBV6-1 and TRBJ2-1; 9 positions agree with TRBD2. The trim removed 2 bases at V and 2 bases at J, leaving 7 bases unmatched. Per germline, CDR1 MNHNS and CDR2 SASEGT. The CDR3 spans 17 residues. The CDR3 DNA reads as TGTGCCAGCAGTGAATTTACGCGACTAGCGGCCTACAATGAGCAGTTCTTC. Translation: CASSEFTRLAAYNEQFF.

This chain uses TRBV7-9 with TRBJ2-2; 12 positions match TRBD2. The V gene end was trimmed by 2 bases and the J gene end by 3 bases; junction bases not matched to a gene: 4. The CDR3 consists of 17 residues. Germline V CDR1 and CDR2: SEHNR, FQNEAQ (reference sequence). In DNA, the CDR3 is TGTGCCAGCAGCTTACCTAGCGGGAGGGCAGACACCGGGGAGCTGTTTTTT. Translated: CASSLPSGRADTGELFF. Using reference TRBV7-9 and TRBJ2-2 for the parts outside the CDR3, the full variable domain is DTGVSQNPRHKITKRGQNVTFRCDPISEHNRLYWYRQTLGQGPEFLTYFQNEAQLEKSRLLSDRFSAERPKGSFSTLEIQRTEQGDSAMYLCASSLPSGRADTGELFFGEGSRLTVL.

There are a few counts of this clone. J is TRBJ1-2 and V is TRBV5-1; TRBD1 matches 8 bases. J gave up 3 bases and V 0 bases, and 4 bases lay outside the gene matches. CDR1 is SGHRS and CDR2 is YFSETQ in the germline V gene. The CDR3 is made up of 15 amino acids. CDR3 DNA sequence: TGCGCCAGCAGCTTGGTGGGACAGGCGGACTATGGCTACACCTTC. Protein product: CASSLVGQADYGYTF.

This sequence joins TRBV12-5 and TRBJ1-2, with TRBD1 matching over 8 bases. V shed 2 bases and J 8 bases; nucleotides not matched to a gene: 4. Germline CDR1 is LGHNT and CDR2 is FRNRAP. The length of the CDR3 is 13 residues. The CDR3 DNA is TGTGCTAGTGGTTTGCAGGGGGCGGGCGGCTACACCTTC. Residues: CASGLQGAGGYTF.

As for this clone: The junction departs from germline at one end; a sequencing error may be responsible. The chain joins TRBV6-1 to TRBJ1-1, with 9 bases identical to TRBD1. The CDR3 is made up of 14 amino acids. Germline assignment: CDR1 MNHNS and CDR2 SASEGT. The CDR3, as DNA: TGTGCCAGCAGAGAAGGACAGGGGAGGGCTGAAGCTTTCTTT. Translation gives CASREGQGRAEAFF.

Comments on this clone: A read error may produce the germline difference seen at one junction end. The rearrangement links TRBV7-7 to TRBJ2-1; TRBD1 agrees at 7 bases. CDR3 size: 15 residues. The germline V gene encodes CDR1 SSHAT and CDR2 FNYEAQ (reference sequence). CDR3 in DNA: TGTGCTAGCAGCCTAGATAGGGGGCTCGGGAATGAGCAGTTCTTC. Amino acid sequence: CASSLDRGLGNEQFF.

This chain uses TRBV30 with TRBJ1-1, with D perhaps matching TRBD1 (5 bases). Germline CDR1 reads GTSNPN; CDR2 reads SVGIG (reference sequence). The CDR3 has 14 residues. The germline V and J ends were trimmed by 3 bases and 1 base, with 12 bases remaining between them. The CDR3 reads CAWSQGKGNTEAFF. CDR3 coding DNA: TGTGCCTGGAGCCAGGGTAAGGGGAACACTGAAGCTTTCTTT.

The chain combines TRBV6-5 with TRBJ1-2, with D maybe TRBD1 (6 bases). Trimming shortened V by 8 bases and J by 2 bases, and 15 bases separated the two germline ends. From germline, CDR1 is MNHEY and CDR2 SVGAGI. This CDR3 has 14 residues. CDR3 amino acids: CASGQFPGNYGYTF. The CDR3 bases are TGTGCCAGCGGACAGTTCCCGGGCAACTATGGCTACACCTTC.

This clone was counted once. The chain recombines TRBV14 with TRBJ2-1; 10 bases match TRBD1. The CDR3 extends over 17 amino acids. Germline assignment: CDR1 SGHDN and CDR2 FVKESK. Germline trimming cut 0 bases from V and 4 bases from J; bases unmatched to any gene: 6. The CDR3 sequence: CASSQDLGDRGYNEQFF. DNA for the CDR3: TGTGCCAGCAGCCAAGATCTGGGGGACAGGGGTTACAATGAGCAGTTCTTC.

This chain uses TRBV27 with TRBJ1-1; D not certain. The V end lost 5 bases, the J end lost 5 bases, and 12 bases lay between the germline ends. This CDR3 is 13 amino acids long. The germline gives CDR1 MNHEY, CDR2 SMNVEV (reference sequence). Written as DNA, the CDR3 is TGTGCCAGCAGTCCAAGTTCGGGGACTGAAGCTTTCTTT. Translation gives CASSPSSGTEAFF.

This clone was recorded a few times. The chain has TRBV6-2 or TRBV6-3 and TRBJ1-5; no definite D call. Between the trimmed V and J ends, which lost 5 bases and 5 bases, there was a span of 16 bases. The germline V gene has CDR1 MNHEY and CDR2 SVGEGT. The CDR3 spans 15 residues. CDR3 loop: CASSPGKLQDQPQHF. The CDR3 DNA follows: TGTGCCAGCAGTCCGGGTAAACTACAAGATCAGCCCCAGCATTTT.

The chain couples TRBV19 to TRBJ1-5; a possible D gene is TRBD1 (5 bases). The V gene's germline CDR1 is LNHDA and CDR2 SQIVND (reference sequence). V was shortened by 6 bases and J by 4 bases, with 16 bases between the two germline ends. The CDR3 covers 15 residues. Here the CDR3 reads CASRGSGSGNQPQHF. The CDR3 bases are TGTGCCAGTAGGGGGTCAGGTTCAGGGAATCAGCCCCAGCATTTT.

V is TRBV30 and J is TRBJ2-7; 12 nucleotides agree with TRBD1. In germline, CDR1 is GTSNPN, CDR2 SVGIG (reference sequence). With 3 bases clipped from V and 4 bases from J, the junction kept 10 bases outside the gene matches. The CDR3 extends over 16 amino acids. The CDR3 sequence: CAWSAPPGQGAYEQYF. The CDR3 nucleotides are TGTGCCTGGAGCGCCCCTCCGGGACAGGGGGCATACGAGCAGTACTTC. Full variable domain (remainder filled in from reference TRBV30 and TRBJ2-7): SQTIHQWPATLVQPVGSPLSLECTVEGTSNPNLYWYRQAAGRGLQLLFYSVGIGQISSEVPQNLSASRPQDRQFILSSKKLLLSDSGFYLCAWSAPPGQGAYEQYFGPGTRLTVT.

The V and J genes are TRBV4-2 and TRBJ2-3; TRBD1 is a possible D gene (7 bases). The CDR3 has 19 residues. The V gene's germline CDR1 is LGHNA and CDR2 YNFKEQ. V lost 0 bases, J lost 2 bases, and 21 bases lay in between. CDR3 bases: TGTGCCAGCAGCCAAGAAGGGCCAGGGGGGTCTGGGACCACAGATACGCAGTATTTT. Amino acid sequence: CASSQEGPGGSGTTDTQYF.

This clone appeared a few times. CDR3 loop: CASSTNRGLQNYGYTF. The CDR3 DNA sequence: TGTGCCAGTAGTACAAACAGGGGGCTTCAGAACTATGGCTACACCTTC. The gene calls are TRBV19 and TRBJ1-2; TRBD1 aligns across 9 bases. This CDR3 has 16 residues. Losses at the gene ends were 4 bases for V and 2 bases for J; bases not matched to a gene: 8. Per the germline V gene, CDR1 is LNHDA and CDR2 is SQIVND (reference sequence).

This rearrangement joins TRBV11-2 to TRBJ1-2; 9 positions agree with TRBD1. The CDR3 is made up of 14 amino acids. The ends lost 4 bases at V and 6 bases at J; junction bases unmatched: 6. Germline V gives CDR1 SGHAT, CDR2 FQNNGV. Here the CDR3 DNA reads TGTGCCAGCAGCTCCGGGACAGGGACCCATGGCTACACCTTC. As protein: CASSSGTGTHGYTF.

This chain links TRBV1 with TRBJ1-3; the D call TRBD1 from the table was never checked on the DNA. TRBV1 is a known pseudogene. This CDR3 spans 18 amino acids. The CDR3 bases are TGCACCAGCAGCCAAGATCAACAGGGTCTTGTCTCTGGAAACACCATATATTTT. It encodes CTSSQDQQGLVSGNTIYF.

V is TRBV30 and J is TRBJ1-5; weak D call: TRBD1 (5 bases). CDR3 length equals 14 residues. V lost 0 bases and J lost 3, with 9 bases in between. Germline CDR1 GTSNPN, CDR2 SVGIG (reference sequence). In DNA form, the CDR3 reads TGTGCCTGGAGTGTACAGGCCTCCAATCAGCCCCAGCATTTT. It is translated as CAWSVQASNQPQHF.

V is TRBV30 and J is TRBJ2-2; D is ambiguous. Trimming removed 1 base from V and 1 base from J, with 4 bases in between. This CDR3 has 13 amino acids. Per the germline V gene, CDR1 is GTSNPN and CDR2 is SVGIG (reference sequence). The CDR3: CAWSEQNTGELFF. For the CDR3, the DNA is TGTGCCTGGAGTGAACAGAACACCGGGGAGCTGTTTTTT.

The rearrangement uses TRBV29-1 and TRBJ2-1, with a possible D match to TRBD2 (6 bases). The germline CDR1 and CDR2 sequences are SQVTM and ANQGSEA. The CDR3 totals 13 residues. The V and J ends lost 1 base and 6 bases respectively, with 10 bases between them. The CDR3 DNA follows: TGCAGCGTTGAAGGGGGGGTCGGCAATGAGCAGTTCTTC. It translates to CSVEGGVGNEQFF.

The chain joins TRBV10-3 to TRBJ2-7; 8 bases match TRBD1. V dropped 4 bases and J dropped 2; count of bases not matched to a gene: 16. CDR3 size: 18 residues. Germline V gene lookup returns CDR1 ENHRY and CDR2 SYGVKD. In DNA form, the CDR3 reads TGTGCCATCAGTGGACCCCCCGGCGCACAGGGGGTAGCCTACGAGCAGTACTTC. Protein product: CAISGPPGAQGVAYEQYF.

This rearrangement joins TRBV30 to TRBJ1-4, with 10 bases fitting TRBD1. This CDR3 is 17 amino acids long. Germline loops: CDR1 GTSNPN, CDR2 SVGIG (reference sequence). V was pared by 0 bases and J by 4 bases, with 8 bases of the junction left unmatched. This CDR3 reads CAWSVGDRGLVNEKLFF. CDR3 DNA: TGTGCCTGGAGTGTCGGAGACAGGGGGCTGGTTAATGAAAAACTGTTTTTT.